The rows below give T cell receptor beta chains drawn from one sample of a study of CD8+ T cells in alopecia areata. Profiled with immunoSEQ multiplex PCR; TCRdb holds only in-frame clones, not every one. Here the sample spans some 200,000 clones, about 40% being singletons. Sequencing used CD4+ T cells sorted from blood, obtained at approximately week 36, from a patient treated with tofacitinib. The receptor set was obtained from a human donor with alopecia areata. Each CDR3 is given with its conserved first and last residue. Each record gives: D gene, clone size, V gene, J gene, CDR3 length, CDR3 protein, CDR3 DNA. D genes are given only for firm matches. A row's size may be missing; if present it is once, few, many or a size class.

TRBD2	few	TRBV11-1	TRBJ2-5	16	CASSLGKREVQETQYF	TGTGCCAGCAGCCTCGGGAAGCGGGAGGTGCAGGAGACCCAGTACTTC
.	few	TRBV29-1	TRBJ2-2	13	CSVGLTNTGELFF	TGCAGCGTGGGACTTACGAACACCGGGGAGCTGTTTTTT
.	few	TRBV29-1	TRBJ1-1	13	CSGLTRMNTEAFF	TGCAGCGGATTAACGCGAATGAACACTGAAGCTTTCTTT
TRBD2	.	TRBV18	TRBJ2-7	14	CASSLAGVTYEQYF	TGTGCCAGCTCACTAGCGGGAGTGACCTACGAGCAGTACTTC
TRBD2	once	TRBV30	TRBJ2-3	14	CAWSVGGTTDTQYF	TGTGCCTGGAGTGTCGGGGGGACCACAGATACGCAGTATTTT
.	many	TRBV9	TRBJ2-7	13	CASSVVYYGEQYF	TGTGCCAGCAGCGTAGTATACTACGGGGAGCAGTACTTC
TRBD2	.	TRBV4-2	TRBJ2-1	16	CASSQELAGIYNEQFF	TGTGCCAGCAGCCAAGAACTAGCGGGTATATACAATGAGCAGTTCTTC
.	.	TRBV6-6	TRBJ2-7	11	CASSLLDEQYF	TGTGCTAGCAGCCTACTCGACGAGCAGTACTTC
.	.	TRBV20-1	TRBJ2-3	10	CSAEGHTQYF	TGCAGTGCTGAGGGTCATACGCAGTATTTT
TRBD2	few	TRBV29-1	TRBJ2-7	15	CSVGGAGGRWGEQYF	TGCAGCGTTGGGGGAGCGGGAGGCCGTTGGGGCGAGCAGTACTTC
.	few	TRBV7-2	TRBJ2-1	13	CASSPERLNEQFF	TGTGCCAGCAGCCCCGAGCGACTCAATGAGCAGTTCTTC
.	few	TRBV7-9	TRBJ2-2	11	CASTLGGELFF	TGTGCCAGCACCCTCGGCGGGGAGCTGTTTTTT
TRBD2	.	TRBV10-3	TRBJ2-7	15	CAISEPASGIYEQYF	TGTGCCATCAGTGAACCGGCTAGCGGGATCTACGAGCAGTACTTC
TRBD2	few	TRBV29-1	TRBJ2-5	13	CSVDGGRLETQYF	TGCAGCGTTGACGGCGGGAGACTAGAGACCCAGTACTTC
.	.	TRBV4-1	TRBJ2-5	13	CASSQAGVRTQYF	TGCGCCAGCAGCCAAGCAGGGGTACGGACCCAGTACTTC
.	.	TRBV7-2	TRBJ1-1	16	CASSLGFGRTNTEAFF	TGTGCCAGCAGCTTAGGGTTTGGACGCACGAACACTGAAGCTTTCTTT
.	.	TRBV29-1	TRBJ2-6	13	CSVGESGANVLTF	TGCAGCGTGGGGGAGTCTGGGGCCAACGTCCTGACTTTC
.	few	TRBV15	TRBJ1-1	12	CATSREGTEAFF	TGTGCCACCAGCAGAGAGGGCACTGAAGCTTTCTTT
.	.	TRBV25-1	TRBJ2-3	12	CASSVVTDTQYF	TGTGCCAGCAGTGTGGTGACAGATACGCAGTATTTT
.	few	TRBV29-1	TRBJ2-5	15	CSAQPSERGGETQYF	TGCAGCGCTCAACCCAGCGAAAGAGGAGGAGAGACCCAGTACTTC
.	.	TRBV5-1	TRBJ2-2	14	CASSPELGAGELFF	TGCGCCAGCAGCCCCGAGCTAGGGGCCGGGGAGCTGTTTTTT
.	.	TRBV5-6	TRBJ1-5	15	CASSLSDRAWQPQHF	TGTGCCAGCAGCTTGTCGGACCGCGCATGGCAGCCCCAGCATTTT
TRBD2	few	TRBV9	TRBJ2-3	18	CASSVPGLASTNTDTQYF	TGTGCCAGCAGCGTACCGGGACTAGCGAGCACCAACACAGATACGCAGTATTTT
.	.	TRBV6-1	TRBJ2-5	15	CASSEIGHPRETQYF	TGTGCCAGCAGTGAAATCGGGCACCCACGGGAGACCCAGTACTTC
TRBD2	once	TRBV27	TRBJ2-1	16	CASSLLATSGRNEQFF	TGTGCCAGCAGTTTATTAGCGACTAGCGGGAGAAATGAGCAGTTCTTC
.	.	TRBV9	TRBJ2-2	14	CASRPQGNTGELFF	TGTGCCAGCAGACCTCAGGGGAACACCGGGGAGCTGTTTTTT
.	.	TRBV30	TRBJ2-1	13	CAWSGGSYNEQFF	TGTGCCTGGAGCGGGGGCTCCTACAATGAGCAGTTCTTC
TRBD2	few	TRBV5-1	TRBJ2-7	15	CASSSREGISYEQYF	TGCGCCAGCAGCTCCCGGGAGGGGATCTCCTACGAGCAGTACTTC
.	.	TRBV14	TRBJ2-1	13	CASSQIRFGEQFF	TGTGCCAGCAGCCAAATCAGGTTCGGTGAGCAGTTCTTC
TRBD1	.	TRBV7-9	TRBJ1-5	14	CASSLGQAGQPQHF	TGTGCCAGCAGCTTGGGACAGGCCGGTCAGCCCCAGCATTTT
.	.	TRBV7-6	TRBJ2-2	12	CASSPSTGELFF	TGTGCCAGCAGCCCGAGCACCGGGGAGCTGTTTTTT
.	few	TRBV28	TRBJ1-5	15	CASSLGGVGNQPQHF	TGTGCCAGCAGTTTGGGGGGGGTCGGCAATCAGCCCCAGCATTTT
.	few	TRBV5-1	TRBJ2-1	13	CASSHPGANEQFF	TGCGCCAGCAGCCACCCAGGGGCTAATGAGCAGTTCTTC
.	once	TRBV30	TRBJ1-5	15	CAWSVPLGGNQPQHF	TGTGCCTGGAGTGTTCCACTTGGGGGCAATCAGCCCCAGCATTTT
TRBD1	.	TRBV5-1	TRBJ2-1	16	CASSAKDRGRYNEQFF	TGCGCCAGCAGCGCCAAGGACAGGGGGCGTTACAATGAGCAGTTCTTC
.	.	TRBV4-1	TRBJ2-1	16	CASSPSFSYTYNEQFF	TGCGCCAGCAGCCCTTCGTTCAGCTACACTTACAATGAGCAGTTCTTC
TRBD2	few	TRBV4-3	TRBJ2-1	14	CASSRFTGGLEQFF	TGCGCCAGCAGCCGCTTTACGGGAGGACTAGAGCAGTTCTTC
TRBD1	.	TRBV25-1	TRBJ2-2	13	CASSGDRSGELFF	TGTGCCAGCAGTGGGGACAGGTCCGGGGAGCTGTTTTTT
TRBD1	few	TRBV6-5	TRBJ1-5	14	CASSYGGTGQPQHF	TGTGCCAGCAGTTACGGCGGGACAGGTCAGCCCCAGCATTTT